This T cell receptor beta chain was sequenced in a study of cytomegalovirus exposure and HLA in healthy donors. With regard to this clone: Its matching antigen is unknown.

Broader study findings: Analyzed later, association rates of TCRs varied across HLA loci, with DRB1 most and HLA-C fewest. Links to common viral pathogens appeared, in a later analysis, for several of the most significant clusters.

The PCR had 60 Vbeta and 13 Jbeta primers. The data were produced by immunoSEQ multiplex PCR, yet TCRdb's version contains in-frame clones alone and is incomplete. The sample has more than 85,000 clones, under 75% seen once. The CDR3 runs 16 residues. Germline-derived CDR1 and CDR2 are GTSNPN and SVGIG (reference sequence). V lost 0 bases, J lost 0 bases, and 15 bases lay in between. The clonotype was recovered from a female donor in good health and CMV-seronegative. This rearrangement joins TRBV30 to TRBJ2-7; D might be TRBD2 (6 bases). The source material was PBMCs. The CDR3 sequence: CAWSVLVGGSSYEQYF. CDR3 coding DNA: TGTGCCTGGAGTGTACTGGTAGGAGGGAGCTCCTACGAGCAGTACTTC.